This T cell receptor beta chain was identified in a study of T-cell memory formation after mild COVID-19. Study findings and constraints: CD4+ contracting clones were mainly CM and EM; CD8+ ones, EMRA. The study found balanced CD4/CD8 in clones contracting day 15 to 85 and a CD4+ lean in later expanders. There were some responding clones in pre-infection memory, which suggested that cross-reactive memory had joined.

The length of the CDR3 is 17 residues. The germline V gene encodes CDR1 MGHRA and CDR2 YSYEKL. V dropped 4 bases and J dropped 4 bases, with 22 bases sitting between them. A single record per CDR3 protein comes from TCRdb applying MiXCR to the 5' RACE reads. Here the sample spans approximately 560,000 distinct CDR3 sequences, around 16% being singletons. Of note for this clonotype: Its cognate antigen is unknown.

Source material: PBMCs or a T cell subset sorted from them (not recorded which). This chain joins TRBV4-1 and TRBJ1-1; D is unclear. This TCR was recovered from an adult woman who had mild COVID-19 (a few samples of this study predate the infection). Cell type and time point are not known. The CDR3 loop is CASSRILLRLEATEAFF. The CDR3 bases are TGCGCCAGCAGCCGGATCCTTTTAAGACTAGAGGCCACTGAAGCTTTCTTT.